This T cell receptor beta chain was identified during a study of T cell responses to AZD1222 COVID-19 vaccine. Overall study results and limits: Clonal diversity was possibly underestimated, and the donors were mostly white British, with more females.

Of note for this clone: What it binds is unknown.

TCRdb's copy holds only in-frame clones and misses some; the assay was immunoSEQ multiplex PCR. The sample holds over 90,000 clones, around 86% seen once. Trimming pared 2 bases from V and 3 bases from J, leaving 17 bases between. There are 17 residues in the CDR3. CDR1 and CDR2 from the germline V gene are MDHEN and SYDVKM. This chain links TRBV28 with TRBJ1-5; D is perhaps TRBD1 (5 bases). The receptor was isolated from an adult in good health. The source was peripheral blood, collected on day 0 of AZD1222 vaccination. The CDR3 reads CASSLGKGRENNQPQHF. The CDR3 DNA sequence: TGTGCCAGCAGTTTAGGAAAGGGGCGGGAAAACAATCAGCCCCAGCATTTT.